What follows are 21 T cell receptor beta chains derived from one specimen sequenced in a study of cytomegalovirus exposure and HLA in healthy donors (dated by TCRdb to 2016 to 2017). Library method: the immunoSEQ multiplex PCR assay. For the multiplex PCR, a mixture combining 60 forward primers for TCR Vbeta segments and 13 reverse primers for TCR Jbeta segments was used. TCRdb stores this immuneACCESS table with in-frame sequences only. Part of the clones is absent; in the studies checked, under half of the shortfall reflects unresolved V genes, and no reason is known for the rest. The sample table shows about 37,000 clones, and 60% to 70% are seen once. Approximately 3.5% of the sample is in the top ten clones. The sample comprised PBMCs. The receptors come from a man between 40 and 49 years old in good health and CMV-seronegative.

The CDR3 spells CASSRATGLGETQYF. The CDR3 nucleotides read TGTGCCAGCAGCCGAGCGACAGGGCTGGGAGAGACCCAGTACTTC. V usage is TRBV11-2 and J usage is TRBJ2-5; 7 bases are a match to TRBD1. CDR3 size: 15 residues. V trimming: 5 bases; J trimming: 4 bases; junction bases outside the gene matches: 10. Germline V gene lookup returns CDR1 SGHAT and CDR2 FQNNGV.

The V and J genes are TRBV4-3 and TRBJ1-3; D remains ambiguous. The V gene lost 0 bases and the J gene lost 0 bases, with 9 bases spanning the gap. Germline lookup yields CDR1 LGHNA and CDR2 YSLEER. The CDR3 length is 16 residues. CDR3 residues: CASSQDYTVSGNTIYF. The CDR3 nucleotides read TGCGCCAGCAGCCAAGATTATACGGTCTCTGGAAACACCATATATTTT.

This clone was detected only a few times. In nucleotides, the CDR3 is TGTGCCAGCAGCTTGGAGGGGGAGTATCAGCCCCAGCATTTT. The encoded protein is CASSLEGEYQPQHF. The chain has TRBV5-4 and TRBJ1-5; the D gene is possibly TRBD1 (6 bases). Germline assignment: CDR1 SGHNT and CDR2 YYREEE (reference sequence). Trimming removed 0 bases from V and 5 bases from J, with 9 bases in between. This CDR3 contains 14 residues. Combining the CDR3 with reference TRBV5-4 and TRBJ1-5 gives the whole variable domain ETGVTQSPTHLIKTRGQQVTLRCSSQSGHNTVSWYQQALGQGPQFIFQYYREEENGRGNFPPRFSGLQFPNYSSELNVNALELDDSALYLCASSLEGEYQPQHFGDGTRLSIL.

The chain carries TRBV29-1 and TRBJ1-2, with TRBD1 matching 9 bases. The germline CDR1 and CDR2 sequences are SQVTM and ANQGSEA. The CDR3 loop spans 14 amino acids. The trim removed 2 bases at V and 4 bases at J, leaving 5 bases unmatched. This chain's CDR3 is CSVEIPTGGYGYTF. Written as DNA, the CDR3 is TGCAGCGTTGAAATACCGACAGGGGGCTATGGCTACACCTTC.

In its sample, this clone was seen a few times. The chain links TRBV7-9 to TRBJ1-1; TRBD1 is a possible D gene (6 bases). The germline CDR1 and CDR2 sequences are SEHNR and FQNEAQ (reference sequence). This CDR3 contains 13 residues. Trimming removed 2 bases from V and 4 bases from J, with 8 bases in between. CDR3 region: CASSLQGCTEAFF. The DNA for the CDR3 is TGTGCCAGCAGCTTACAGGGGTGCACTGAAGCTTTCTTT.

The chain uses TRBV5-6 and TRBJ1-2; D gene ambiguous. The CDR3 runs to 12 residues. Germline V gives CDR1 SGHDT, CDR2 YYEEEE. Trimming removed 4 bases at V and 4 bases at J, with 8 bases between. CDR3 coding DNA: TGTGCCAGCAGCGGGTCGGGCTATGGCTACACCTTC. As protein: CASSGSGYGYTF. The entire variable domain, with the rest obtained from reference TRBV5-6 and TRBJ1-2, is as follows: DAGVTQSPTHLIKTRGQQVTLRCSPKSGHDTVSWYQQALGQGPQFIFQYYEEEERQRGNFPDRFSGHQFPNYSSELNVNALLLGDSALYLCASSGSGYGYTFGSGTRLTVV.

V is TRBV4-1 and J is TRBJ2-7; TRBD1 matches at 7 bases. The V and J ends lost 2 bases and 6 bases, in that order; junction bases with no gene match: 7. Germline V gives CDR1 MGHRA, CDR2 YSYEKL. The length of the CDR3 is 14 residues. CDR3 loop: CASSQSSRGTEQYF. In DNA, the CDR3 is TGCGCCAGCAGCCAAAGTTCCAGGGGGACCGAGCAGTACTTC.

J is TRBJ2-7 and V is TRBV6-5; 7 nucleotides match TRBD1. CDR1 MNHEY and CDR2 SVGAGI come from the germline V gene. The CDR3 has 13 amino acids. The V and J ends lost 6 bases and 2 bases, in that order; junction bases with no gene match: 4. The CDR3 nucleotides read TGTGCCAGCAGAGCGACAGGGACCTACGAGCAGTACTTC. Its protein product is CASRATGTYEQYF.

This rearrangement joins TRBV9 to TRBJ2-1; the match to TRBD1 covers 8 bases. CDR1 and CDR2 (germline): SGDLS, YYNGEE. The length of the CDR3 is 13 residues. Trimming took 4 bases from V and 8 from J; bases not matched to a gene: 5. The CDR3 DNA is TGTGCCAGCAGCATACACAGGGGGGATGAGCAGTTCTTC. Translated, it gives CASSIHRGDEQFF.

The rearrangement joins TRBV9 to TRBJ2-5; D is perhaps TRBD1 (6 bases). Trimming shortened V by 3 bases and J by 5 bases, and 11 bases separated the two germline ends. CDR1 is SGDLS, CDR2 YYNGEE, per germline. The CDR3 consists of 13 residues. CDR3 in amino acids: CASSAGTRETQYF. CDR3 DNA: TGTGCCAGCAGCGCCGGGACACGGGAGACCCAGTACTTC.

This clone was found a few times. V is TRBV28 and J is TRBJ1-6, with a possible D match to TRBD1 (5 bases). Trimming stripped 5 bases from V and 8 bases from J, with 13 bases between. The CDR3 is made up of 14 amino acids. CDR1 MDHEN and CDR2 SYDVKM come from the germline V gene. CDR3: CASSRQGTDSPLHF. CDR3 in DNA: TGTGCCAGCAGTCGGCAGGGCACGGATTCACCCCTCCACTTT.

This rearrangement joins TRBV2 to TRBJ1-1; D gene uncertain. V gave up 1 base and J gave up 0 bases, with 3 bases separating them. The CDR3 contains 13 residues. Germline-derived CDR1 and CDR2 are SNHLY and FYNNEI. In nucleotides, the CDR3 is TGTGCCAGCAGTGAAGGGCTGAACACTGAAGCTTTCTTT. It specifies CASSEGLNTEAFF.

Only a few counts were recorded for this clone. The chain carries TRBV5-5 and TRBJ1-1; the D is unclear. Germline CDR1 is SGHKS and CDR2 is YYEKEE (reference sequence). V was cut by 3 bases and J by 3 bases, with 6 bases left in between. The length of the CDR3 is 12 residues. CDR3 nucleotides: TGTGCCAGCAGCTGGGAGGACACTGAAGCTTTCTTT. As protein: CASSWEDTEAFF.

The chain couples TRBV27 to TRBJ1-2, with D tentatively TRBD1 (5 bases). Trimming stripped 2 bases from V and 4 bases from J, with 11 bases between. Germline loops: CDR1 MNHEY, CDR2 SMNVEV (reference sequence). The CDR3 is 14 residues long. CDR3 DNA: TGTGCCAGCAGTTTAGCCAGGGAGGGCTATGGCTACACCTTC. As protein: CASSLAREGYGYTF.

The chain uses TRBV7-3 and TRBJ1-1, with a possible D match to TRBD1 (5 bases). Germline values: CDR1 SGHTA, CDR2 FQGTGA. The CDR3 runs to 13 residues. Deletions cut 5 bases from V and 1 base from J, with 8 bases between. The CDR3 DNA sequence: TGTGCCAGCAGCGCCGACAGGAACACTGAAGCTTTCTTT. Its translation: CASSADRNTEAFF.

The chain combines TRBV6-1 with TRBJ2-7; 8 bases align to TRBD1. Germline CDR1 and CDR2: MNHNS and SASEGT. J gave up 1 base and V 2 bases, and 7 bases lay outside the gene matches. The CDR3 totals 16 residues. CDR3 coding DNA: TGTGCCAGCAGTGAAAGCATGGGGACAGGATCCTACGAGCAGTACTTC. This translates into CASSESMGTGSYEQYF.

CDR3: CASSLLAGGQQYF. CDR3 bases: TGTGCCAGCAGCCTACTAGCGGGGGGGCAGCAGTACTTC. The chain employs TRBV7-2 and TRBJ2-7; 13 bases map to TRBD2. Germline V gene data show CDR1 as SGHTA and CDR2 as FQGNSA. The ends lost 5 bases at V and 8 bases at J; junction bases unmatched: 3. The CDR3 covers 13 residues.

This clone was seen only once. The rearrangement uses TRBV4-1 and TRBJ2-7; a possible D gene is TRBD1 (5 bases). Per the germline V gene, CDR1 is MGHRA and CDR2 is YSYEKL. The CDR3 totals 15 residues. V lost 0 bases and J lost 2, with 11 bases in between. This CDR3 is CASSQDPDSPYEQYF. CDR3 in DNA: TGCGCCAGCAGCCAAGATCCCGACAGTCCCTACGAGCAGTACTTC.

Regarding this clone: This sample includes further DNA sequences coding for the same CDR3. The CDR3 DNA follows: TGTGCCAGCAGCTTGGGGACAGGGAGCACAGATACGCAGTATTTT. This codes for CASSLGTGSTDTQYF. The chain couples TRBV7-6 to TRBJ2-3; the match to TRBD1 covers 9 bases. Germline loops: CDR1 SGHVS, CDR2 FNYEAQ. The CDR3 is 15 residues long. V lost 3 bases to trimming and J lost 0 bases; unmatched junction nucleotides: 1.

In its sample, this clone was seen once. The chain uses TRBV5-4 and TRBJ2-7; 9 bases align to TRBD1. The trim removed 4 bases at V and 6 bases at J, leaving 5 bases unmatched. The CDR3 is 13 amino acids. The germline CDR1 and CDR2 sequences are SGHNT and YYREEE (reference sequence). The CDR3 sequence: CASSETGGGEQYF. DNA of the CDR3: TGTGCCAGCAGCGAGACAGGGGGTGGCGAGCAGTACTTC.

The chain couples TRBV30 to TRBJ1-1; 7 bases line up with TRBD1. Germline CDR1 reads GTSNPN; CDR2 reads SVGIG (reference sequence). Trimming took 3 bases from V and 4 from J; bases not matched to a gene: 8. This CDR3 has 14 residues. CDR3 in DNA: TGTGCCTGGAGCCCGGGCGGGACAGCCACTGAAGCTTTCTTT. Amino acids: CAWSPGGTATEAFF.